A selection of T cell receptor beta chains follows, all from one sample in a study of post-analysis software for immune sequencing data. TCRdb redid the calling of the PCR reads with MiXCR, one entry per CDR3 protein. The table shows almost 700,000 distinct CDR3 sequences, with about 60% occurring only once. The sequencing input was blood. The source is a girl aged 2-15 years with multiple sclerosis. Both conserved end residues are trimmed from each CDR3. Clone size, where shown, is once, few, many, or a class for clones that have expanded.

j_call v_call clone_size cdr3_aa
TRBJ2-5 TRBV6-2/TRBV6-3 once ASSYRGFRDVKETQY
TRBJ2-1 TRBV4-2 - ASSEPGLVSQGNEQF
TRBJ2-3 TRBV5-1 few ASSFTGTSGGTDTQY
TRBJ1-2 TRBV3-1 few ASSQADRGYGYT
TRBJ2-1 TRBV5-5 once ASSGYDYNEQF
TRBJ2-7 TRBV7-6 - ASSSGTSGGTYEQY
TRBJ2-3 TRBV29-1 - SVALGRVTDTQY
TRBJ2-5 TRBV5-1 - ASSLEGQTEYQETQY
TRBJ2-1 TRBV29-1 - SAGTASYNEQF
TRBJ1-2 TRBV2 - ASSKRPYPGGEDYGYT
TRBJ2-1 TRBV20-1 - SARGPPTSGTPNEQF
TRBJ2-5 TRBV20-1 - SARSAGGPSETQY
TRBJ2-7 TRBV6-2/TRBV6-3 - ASSYLEEGAYEQY
TRBJ1-1 TRBV5-1 - ASSFSGQGNTEAF
- TRBV20-1 - SARDSEGGIGHEQY
TRBJ2-7 TRBV11-2 - ASSLTPRIPYEQY
TRBJ2-1 TRBV11-2 - ASSLKGGLAGPWSEQF
TRBJ2-3 TRBV6-5 few ASRRQDTQY
TRBJ2-1 TRBV2 many ASSGNEQF
- TRBV6-6 - ASSFSPGEGETQY
TRBJ2-1 TRBV6-6 - ASSYGSPHYNEQF
TRBJ1-1 TRBV20-1 - SARAGENTEAF
TRBJ2-5 TRBV5-1 - ASSSRRGLAGGGETQY
TRBJ2-4 TRBV29-1 few SVEETLAKNIQY